This T cell receptor (beta chain) came from a study of CD8+CD57+ T cells in acquired aplastic anemia. Study-wide background: For CD4+ cells, healthy donors had an average of around 9.9 million reads. Notes on the study in general: In common between the patients and the controls were twenty-nine CD8+ CDR3 sequences.

Using genomic DNA as the template, TCR beta VDJ and CDR3 profiling was carried out. TCRdb reanalysed the reads using MiXCR and keeps one entry per CDR3 protein. Of roughly 420,000 distinct CDR3 sequences in the sample, around 72% were seen once. This clonotype was counted many times. Antigen unknown. This CDR3 is 13 amino acids long. V was shortened by 6 bases and J by 7 bases, with 13 bases between the two germline ends. The genes are TRBV12-3 or TRBV12-4 and TRBJ1-5, with D perhaps matching TRBD1 (6 bases). This receptor was obtained from a human donor in good health, serving as a control. The sequenced material came from sorted CD4+, CD8+, or CD8+CD57+ T cells (not recorded which) from PBMCs. The CDR3 reads CASRGGVGQPQHF. The CDR3 bases are TGTGCCAGCAGAGGGGGGGTCGGGCAGCCCCAGCATTTT.